This T cell receptor beta chain appears in the sequencing data of a study of vaccination and CD4 T cells after COVID-19. Noted treatment: 10-day PBMC culture with coronavirus spike peptide pools or control peptides (ViraFEST assay). CDR1 is MNHNS, CDR2 SASEGT, per germline. V was shortened by 6 bases and J by 4 bases, with 19 bases between the two germline ends. The CDR3 runs to 17 residues. Sequencing of DNA taken from cultured CD4+ T cells relied on the Oncomine TCR Beta short-read assay. TCRdb reprocessed the PCR reads via MiXCR and lists one record per CDR3 protein. The top ten clones hold about a tenth of a sample with about 20,000 distinct CDR3 sequences, approximately 26% of them seen once. Remarks on this clonotype: The target antigen is unknown.

The chain recombines TRBV6-1 with TRBJ1-6; D uncertain. This receptor was identified in a human donor with COVID-19. Sequenced material: cultured CD4+ T cells from blood. The CDR3, as DNA: TGTGCCAGCAGATTAAATACGAATTGGGTTTATAATTCACCCCTCCACTTT. Its translation is CASRLNTNWVYNSPLHF.